The table lists the clone carrying this TCR beta chain with a count of one. The protocol was immunoSEQ multiplex PCR, while the TCRdb copy is restricted to in-frame clones and leaves out a portion. The repertoire holds over 300,000 clones, with roughly 85% as singletons. This sample was taken from a study of blood T cell repertoires in COVID-19. The source of this sequence is a man younger than 45 who had recovered from COVID-19. Input material: PBMCs or T cells enriched from blood (not recorded which).

The CDR3 here is CASSRVGQGTGNQPQHF. The CDR3 bases are TGTGCCAGTAGTAGGGTGGGACAGGGGACGGGGAATCAGCCCCAGCATTTT. This sequence joins TRBV19 and TRBJ1-5; 10 positions match TRBD1. Germline values: CDR1 LNHDA, CDR2 SQIVND (reference sequence). Losses at the gene ends were 4 bases for V and 4 bases for J; bases not matched to a gene: 10. This CDR3 has 17 residues.